This TCR beta chain is drawn from a study of CD8+ T cells in alopecia areata (dated by TCRdb to 2016 to 2018). About the investigation overall: Skin from C3H/HeJ donors aged roughly 6-13 months with spontaneous alopecia was grafted onto female C3H/HeJ recipients aged roughly 6-11 weeks. Clonality in the scalp was compared among normal scalp (n=4), patchy alopecia areata scalp (n=8), and alopecia totalis/universalis scalp (n=8). TCRbeta CDR3 regions were amplified by immunoSEQ multiplex PCR with 35 Vbeta forward and 13 Jbeta reverse primers. The RNA source kit depended on sample type: the PAXgene miRNA kit for fixed scalp, the miRNeasy kit for PBMCs, and the RNeasy kit for mouse skin. Scalp tissue and sorted CD4+ and CD8+ peripheral blood T cells from patchy and totalis/universalis alopecia areata patients and from healthy controls were covered by human TCRbeta sequencing. In both human patients and the C3H/HeJ mouse model, the study applied high-throughput TCRbeta sequencing to look at T cell clonal expansion in alopecia areata. General conclusions and limits of the study: Resident alphabeta T cells in normal human skin are also sequenced, complicating scalp TCR repertoire analysis, unlike mouse skin dominated by gammadelta T cells. Higher clonality and more expanded CD8+ clones were observed in lesional scalp than in normal scalp, particularly in alopecia totalis/universalis, a finding suggestive of antigenic drive. TCR sequences shared between patients were less clear than in mice, possibly partly because of HLA diversity in the patient population.

Concerning this clone itself: Its antigen is still unknown. The gene names and germline sequences given are murine. The read is 4 residues too short to cover the CDR3 end, so that end is filled in from the germline J gene.

Pooled mouse cutaneous lymph node cells were stained for CD4, CD8alpha, NKG2D, NKG2ACE and other markers, then sorted on a BD Influx. The library was prepared using the immunoSEQ multiplex PCR assay. For TCR sequencing, RNA was extracted from every sample and reverse transcribed into cDNA to serve as template. First-strand cDNA was synthesized using SuperScript III with a 2:1 mix of oligo-dT and random hexamers. Amplification bias was assessed with a synthetic immune receptor repertoire, and residual bias was removed computationally. Sequencing of the libraries was done on Illumina HiSeq with 60 bp reads that cover the CDR3, reading from J toward V. The authors' analysis ran thus. Raw reads were preprocessed for error removal, and CDR3 was defined according to IMGT conventions as running from the conserved cysteine to phenylalanine. Clonality was computed by normalizing Shannon entropy by log2 of the number of productive unique TCRs and subtracting the result from 1. Whether each scalp clone was CD4 or CD8 was inferred by checking scalp TCRbeta sequences against the CD4 and CD8 repertoires from sorted blood. TCRdb mirrors the immuneACCESS table, restricted to in-frame sequences. Some clones are absent from its copies; in checked studies, under half trace to an unresolved V gene, and the reason for the others is unknown. V, J and clone size are those of that table, while D and trimming were read from the DNA. The sample comprises 290,000 or so clones, and every one was counted more than once. The ten largest clones represent 1.2% of the sample.

V is cut back by 3 bases and J by 6 bases, with 5 bases in the junction unmatched. Inclusive of the bounding cysteine and phenylalanine, the CDR3 is 15 residues long. Part of the CDR3 DNA is given, 33 bases translated from base 1. The CDR1 and CDR2 encoded by the germline V gene (reference sequence) are LGHNA and YNLKQL. The chain is encoded by TRBV5 joined to TRBJ2-1; TRBD2 fits 10 bases in the junction. The TCR originated in a C3H/HeJ mouse with alopecia areata. This strain has the MHC haplotype H2-k. The sequencing input was CD4+ T cells sorted from a lymph node. CDR3 protein: CASSQGGDWGAEQFF. CDR3 DNA, as far as it was read: TGTGCCAGCAGCCAGGGTGGGGACTGGGGTGCT.